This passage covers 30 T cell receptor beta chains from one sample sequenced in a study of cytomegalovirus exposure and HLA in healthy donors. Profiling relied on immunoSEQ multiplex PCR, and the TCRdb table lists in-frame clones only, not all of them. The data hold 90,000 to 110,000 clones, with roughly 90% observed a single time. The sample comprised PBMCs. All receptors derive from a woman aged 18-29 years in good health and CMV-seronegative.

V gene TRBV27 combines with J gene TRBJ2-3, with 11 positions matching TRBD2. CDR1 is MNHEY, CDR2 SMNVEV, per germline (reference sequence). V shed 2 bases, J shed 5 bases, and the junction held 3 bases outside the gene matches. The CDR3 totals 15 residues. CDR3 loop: CASSLIGLAGDTQYF. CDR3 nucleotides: TGTGCCAGCAGTTTAATCGGACTAGCGGGAGATACGCAGTATTTT.

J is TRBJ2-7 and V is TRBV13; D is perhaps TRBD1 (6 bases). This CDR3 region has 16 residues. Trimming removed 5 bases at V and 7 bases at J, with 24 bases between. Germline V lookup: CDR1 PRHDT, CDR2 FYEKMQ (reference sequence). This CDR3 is CASSLYRGEGVWEQYF. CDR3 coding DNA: TGTGCCAGCAGCCTCTATAGGGGAGAGGGGGTTTGGGAGCAGTACTTC. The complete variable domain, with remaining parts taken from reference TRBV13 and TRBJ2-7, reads AAGVIQSPRHLIKEKRETATLKCYPIPRHDTVYWYQQGPGQDPQFLISFYEKMQSDKGSIPDRFSAQQFSDYHSELNMSSLELGDSALYFCASSLYRGEGVWEQYFGPGTRLTVT.

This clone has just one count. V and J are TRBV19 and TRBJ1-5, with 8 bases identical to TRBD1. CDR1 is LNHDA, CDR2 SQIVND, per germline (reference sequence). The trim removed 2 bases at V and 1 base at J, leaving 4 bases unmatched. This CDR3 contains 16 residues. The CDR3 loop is CASSISDRGSNQPQHF. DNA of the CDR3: TGTGCCAGTAGTATATCCGACAGGGGCAGCAATCAGCCCCAGCATTTT.

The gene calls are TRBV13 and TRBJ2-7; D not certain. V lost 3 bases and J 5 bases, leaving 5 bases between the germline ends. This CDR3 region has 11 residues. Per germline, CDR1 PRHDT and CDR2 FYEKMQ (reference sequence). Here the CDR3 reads CASSFNDEQYF. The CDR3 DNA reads TGTGCCAGCAGCTTTAATGACGAGCAGTACTTC. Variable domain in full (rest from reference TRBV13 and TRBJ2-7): AAGVIQSPRHLIKEKRETATLKCYPIPRHDTVYWYQQGPGQDPQFLISFYEKMQSDKGSIPDRFSAQQFSDYHSELNMSSLELGDSALYFCASSFNDEQYFGPGTRLTVT.

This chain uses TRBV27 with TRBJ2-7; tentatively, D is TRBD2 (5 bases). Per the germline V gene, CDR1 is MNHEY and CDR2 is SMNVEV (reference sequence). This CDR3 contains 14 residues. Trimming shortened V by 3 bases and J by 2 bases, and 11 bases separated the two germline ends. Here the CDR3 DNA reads TGTGCCAGCAGTTTCGTCGGGAACCCCTACGAGCAGTACTTC. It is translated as CASSFVGNPYEQYF.

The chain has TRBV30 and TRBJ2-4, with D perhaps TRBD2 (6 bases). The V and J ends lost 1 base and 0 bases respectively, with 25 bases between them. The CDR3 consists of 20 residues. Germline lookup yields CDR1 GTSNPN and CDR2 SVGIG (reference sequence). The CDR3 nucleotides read TGTGCCTGGAGTGGGGATACCGGGACTCCCAGTCCTTTAGCCAAAAACATTCAGTACTTC. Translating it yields CAWSGDTGTPSPLAKNIQYF.

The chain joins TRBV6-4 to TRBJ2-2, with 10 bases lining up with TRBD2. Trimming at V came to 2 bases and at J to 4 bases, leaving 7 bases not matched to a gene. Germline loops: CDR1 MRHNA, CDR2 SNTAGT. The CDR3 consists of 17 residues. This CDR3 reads CASSDRNLAGVTGELFF. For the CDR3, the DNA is TGTGCCAGCAGTGACCGTAATCTAGCGGGGGTCACCGGGGAGCTGTTTTTT.

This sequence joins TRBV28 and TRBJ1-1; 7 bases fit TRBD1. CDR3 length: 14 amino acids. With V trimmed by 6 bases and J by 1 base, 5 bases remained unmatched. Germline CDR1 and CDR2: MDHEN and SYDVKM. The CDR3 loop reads CASSRDRPNTEAFF. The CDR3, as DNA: TGTGCCAGCAGCAGGGACAGACCGAACACTGAAGCTTTCTTT.

This chain's CDR3 is CASSLRGFKNTEAFF. The CDR3, as DNA: TGTGCCAGCAGCTTACGGGGATTTAAGAACACTGAAGCTTTCTTT. The genes are TRBV13 and TRBJ1-1; no definite D call. The V gene's germline CDR1 is PRHDT and CDR2 FYEKMQ (reference sequence). V was trimmed by 2 bases and J by 1 base, leaving 11 bases between them. CDR3 length equals 15 residues. The full variable domain, with the rest looked up from reference TRBV13 and TRBJ1-1, is AAGVIQSPRHLIKEKRETATLKCYPIPRHDTVYWYQQGPGQDPQFLISFYEKMQSDKGSIPDRFSAQQFSDYHSELNMSSLELGDSALYFCASSLRGFKNTEAFFGQGTRLTVV.

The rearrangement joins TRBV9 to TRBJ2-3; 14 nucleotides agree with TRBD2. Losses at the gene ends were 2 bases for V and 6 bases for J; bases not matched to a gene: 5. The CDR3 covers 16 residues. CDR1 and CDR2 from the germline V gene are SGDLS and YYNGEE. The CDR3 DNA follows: TGTGCCAGCAGCGTGGGGACTAGCGGGGGTATCGATACGCAGTATTTT. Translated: CASSVGTSGGIDTQYF.

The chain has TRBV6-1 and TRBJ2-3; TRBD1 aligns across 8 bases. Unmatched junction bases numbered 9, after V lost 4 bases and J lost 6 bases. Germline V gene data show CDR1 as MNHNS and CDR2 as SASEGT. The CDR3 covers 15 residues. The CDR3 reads CASSAGQGVFDTQYF. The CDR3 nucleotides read TGTGCCAGCAGTGCAGGACAGGGTGTTTTCGATACGCAGTATTTT.

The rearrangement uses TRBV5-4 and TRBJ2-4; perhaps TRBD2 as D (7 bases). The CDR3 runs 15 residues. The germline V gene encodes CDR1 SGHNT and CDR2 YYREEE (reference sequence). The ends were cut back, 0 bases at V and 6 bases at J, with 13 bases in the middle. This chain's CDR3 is CASSLVAGAGNIQYF. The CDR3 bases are TGTGCCAGCAGCTTGGTCGCGGGGGCTGGAAACATTCAGTACTTC.

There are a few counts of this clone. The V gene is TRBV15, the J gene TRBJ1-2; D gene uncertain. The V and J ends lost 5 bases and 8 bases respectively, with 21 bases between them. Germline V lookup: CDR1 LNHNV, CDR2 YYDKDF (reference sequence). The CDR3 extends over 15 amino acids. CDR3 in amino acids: CATSEVATDREGYTF. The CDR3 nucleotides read TGTGCCACCAGCGAGGTCGCGACGGATCGAGAAGGCTACACCTTC.

CDR3 bases: TGTGCCTGGAGCTTGGGACAGGGGGTAGCTTTCTTT. Residues: CAWSLGQGVAFF. The rearrangement joins TRBV30 to TRBJ1-1; 11 bases map to TRBD1. The V and J ends lost 3 bases and 10 bases, in that order; junction bases with no gene match: 4. Per germline, CDR1 GTSNPN and CDR2 SVGIG (reference sequence). This CDR3 comprises 12 residues.

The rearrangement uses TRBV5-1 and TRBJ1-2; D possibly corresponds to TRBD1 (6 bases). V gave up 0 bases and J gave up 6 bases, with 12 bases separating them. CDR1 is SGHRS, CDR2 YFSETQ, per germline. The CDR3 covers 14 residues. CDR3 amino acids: CASSLGGRTDGYTF. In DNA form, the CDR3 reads TGCGCCAGCAGCTTGGGGGGGCGCACGGATGGCTACACCTTC.

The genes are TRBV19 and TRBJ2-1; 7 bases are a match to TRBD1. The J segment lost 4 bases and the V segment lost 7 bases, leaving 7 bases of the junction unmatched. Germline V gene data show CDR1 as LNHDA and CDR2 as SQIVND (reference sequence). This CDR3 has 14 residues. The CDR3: CASNTGQAYNEQFF. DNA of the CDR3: TGTGCCAGTAATACCGGACAGGCTTACAATGAGCAGTTCTTC.

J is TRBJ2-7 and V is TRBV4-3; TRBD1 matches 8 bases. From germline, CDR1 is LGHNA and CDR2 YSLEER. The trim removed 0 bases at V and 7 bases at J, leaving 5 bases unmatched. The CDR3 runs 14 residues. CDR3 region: CASSQDRGPREQYF. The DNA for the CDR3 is TGCGCCAGCAGCCAAGACAGGGGGCCAAGGGAGCAGTACTTC.

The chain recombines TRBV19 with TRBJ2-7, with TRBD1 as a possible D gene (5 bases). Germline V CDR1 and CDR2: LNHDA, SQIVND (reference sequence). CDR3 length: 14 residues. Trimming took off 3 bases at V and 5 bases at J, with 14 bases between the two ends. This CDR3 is CASSMARGPNEQYF. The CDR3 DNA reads TGTGCCAGTAGTATGGCAAGGGGCCCAAACGAGCAGTACTTC.

CDR3 sequence reads: CASSLEAFSYNEQFF. The CDR3 DNA reads as TGTGCCAGCAGTTTAGAAGCGTTTTCCTACAATGAGCAGTTCTTC. The gene calls are TRBV28 and TRBJ2-1, with no clear D. The germline gives CDR1 MDHEN, CDR2 SYDVKM. The V and J ends lost 2 bases and 1 base respectively, with 9 bases between them. This CDR3 comprises 15 residues.

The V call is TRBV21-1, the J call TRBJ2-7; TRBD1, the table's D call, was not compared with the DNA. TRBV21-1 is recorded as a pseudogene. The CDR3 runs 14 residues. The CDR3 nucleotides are TGTGCCAGCGGCCCTCCTAAATCAGGGGACGAGCAGTACTTC. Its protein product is CASGPPKSGDEQYF.

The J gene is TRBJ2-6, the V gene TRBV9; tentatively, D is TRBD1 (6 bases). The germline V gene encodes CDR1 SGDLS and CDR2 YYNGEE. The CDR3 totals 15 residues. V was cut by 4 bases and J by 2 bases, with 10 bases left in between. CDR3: CASSPTGTGANVLTF. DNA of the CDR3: TGTGCCAGCAGCCCAACAGGGACTGGGGCCAACGTCCTGACTTTC.

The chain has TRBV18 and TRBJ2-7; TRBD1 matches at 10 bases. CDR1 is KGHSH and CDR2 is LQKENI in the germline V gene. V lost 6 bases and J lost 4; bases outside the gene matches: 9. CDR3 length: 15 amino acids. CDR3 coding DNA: TGTGCCAGCTCGCCCGGGACAGGGGTCCGGTACGAGCAGTACTTC. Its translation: CASSPGTGVRYEQYF.

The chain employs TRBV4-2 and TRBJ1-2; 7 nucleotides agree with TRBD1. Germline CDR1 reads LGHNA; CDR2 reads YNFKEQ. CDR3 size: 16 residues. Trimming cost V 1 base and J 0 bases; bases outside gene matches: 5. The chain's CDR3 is CASSQAAGGANYGYTF. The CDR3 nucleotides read TGTGCCAGCAGCCAAGCCGCAGGGGGAGCTAACTATGGCTACACCTTC.

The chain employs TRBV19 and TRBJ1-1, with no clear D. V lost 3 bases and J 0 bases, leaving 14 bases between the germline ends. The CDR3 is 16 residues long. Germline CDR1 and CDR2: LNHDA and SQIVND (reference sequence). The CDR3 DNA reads TGTGCCAGTAGTATGTCGGATCGGGGTTTGAACACTGAAGCTTTCTTT. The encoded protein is CASSMSDRGLNTEAFF.

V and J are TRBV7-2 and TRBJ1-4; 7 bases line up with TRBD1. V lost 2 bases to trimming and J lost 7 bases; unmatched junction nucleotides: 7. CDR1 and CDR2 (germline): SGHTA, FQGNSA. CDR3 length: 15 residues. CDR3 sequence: CASSLMNRGGEKLFF. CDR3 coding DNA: TGTGCCAGCAGCTTAATGAACAGGGGAGGTGAAAAACTGTTTTTT.

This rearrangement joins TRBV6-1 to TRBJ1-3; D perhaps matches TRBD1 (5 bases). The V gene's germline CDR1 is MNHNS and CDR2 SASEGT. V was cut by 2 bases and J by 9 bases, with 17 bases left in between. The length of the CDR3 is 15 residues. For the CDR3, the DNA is TGTGCCAGCAGTGAACGGTTGGGGCAGGGCGCCACCATATATTTT. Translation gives CASSERLGQGATIYF.

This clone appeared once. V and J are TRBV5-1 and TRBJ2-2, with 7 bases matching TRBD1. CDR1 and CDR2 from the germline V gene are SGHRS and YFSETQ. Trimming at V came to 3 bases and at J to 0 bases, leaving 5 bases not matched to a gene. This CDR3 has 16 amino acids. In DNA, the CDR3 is TGCGCCAGCAGCTGGACAGGACTTCCGAACACCGGGGAGCTGTTTTTT. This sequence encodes CASSWTGLPNTGELFF.

This CDR3 reads CASSRVQSGSSYNEQFF. Written as DNA, the CDR3 is TGCGCCAGCAGCCGGGTTCAAAGCGGGAGCTCCTACAATGAGCAGTTCTTC. The chain uses TRBV5-1 and TRBJ2-1, with 8 bases lining up with TRBD2. Germline V gives CDR1 SGHRS, CDR2 YFSETQ. The CDR3 is 17 residues long. Trimming removed 4 bases from V and 0 bases from J; junction bases left unmatched: 9.

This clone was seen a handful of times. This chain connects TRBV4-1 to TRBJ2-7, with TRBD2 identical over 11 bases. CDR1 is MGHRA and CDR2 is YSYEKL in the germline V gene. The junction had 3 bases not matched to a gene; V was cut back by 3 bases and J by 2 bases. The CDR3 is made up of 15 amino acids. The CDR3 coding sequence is TGCGCCAGCAGCCACGGGACTAGCGGAACCTACGAGCAGTACTTC. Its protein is CASSHGTSGTYEQYF.

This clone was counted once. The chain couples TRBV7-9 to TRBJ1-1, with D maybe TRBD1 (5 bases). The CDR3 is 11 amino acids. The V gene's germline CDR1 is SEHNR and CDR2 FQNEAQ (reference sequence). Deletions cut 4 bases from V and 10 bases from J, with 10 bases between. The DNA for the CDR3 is TGTGCCAGCAGCTCCGCCCAGGGAGCTTTCTTT. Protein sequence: CASSSAQGAFF. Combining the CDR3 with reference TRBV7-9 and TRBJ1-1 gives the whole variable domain DTGVSQNPRHKITKRGQNVTFRCDPISEHNRLYWYRQTLGQGPEFLTYFQNEAQLEKSRLLSDRFSAERPKGSFSTLEIQRTEQGDSAMYLCASSSAQGAFFGQGTRLTVV.